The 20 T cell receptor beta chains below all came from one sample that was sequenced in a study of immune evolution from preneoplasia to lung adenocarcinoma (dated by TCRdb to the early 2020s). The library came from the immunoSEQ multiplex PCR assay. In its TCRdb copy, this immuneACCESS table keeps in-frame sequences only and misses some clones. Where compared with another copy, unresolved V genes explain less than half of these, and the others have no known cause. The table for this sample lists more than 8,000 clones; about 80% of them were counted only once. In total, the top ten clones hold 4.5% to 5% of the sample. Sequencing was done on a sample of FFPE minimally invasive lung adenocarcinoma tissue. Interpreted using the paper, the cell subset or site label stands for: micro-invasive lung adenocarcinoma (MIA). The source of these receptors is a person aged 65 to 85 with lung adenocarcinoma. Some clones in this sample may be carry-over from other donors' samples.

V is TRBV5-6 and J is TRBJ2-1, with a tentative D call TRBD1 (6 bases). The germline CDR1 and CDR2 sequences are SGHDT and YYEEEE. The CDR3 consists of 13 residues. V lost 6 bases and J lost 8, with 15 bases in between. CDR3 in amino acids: CASIRLTGYEQFF. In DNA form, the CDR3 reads TGTGCCAGCATTCGACTTACAGGGTATGAGCAGTTCTTC.

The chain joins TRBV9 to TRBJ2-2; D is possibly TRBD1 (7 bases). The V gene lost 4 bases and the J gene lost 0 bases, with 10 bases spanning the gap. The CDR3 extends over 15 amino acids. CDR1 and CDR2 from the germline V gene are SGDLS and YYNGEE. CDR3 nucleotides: TGTGCCAGCAGCCAGGGGGGCGCGAACACCGGGGAGCTGTTTTTT. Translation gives CASSQGGANTGELFF.

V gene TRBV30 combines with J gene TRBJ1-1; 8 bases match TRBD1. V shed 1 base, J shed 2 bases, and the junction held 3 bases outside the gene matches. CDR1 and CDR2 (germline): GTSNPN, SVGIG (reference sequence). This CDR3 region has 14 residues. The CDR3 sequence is CAWSGAGGNTEAFF. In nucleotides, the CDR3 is TGTGCCTGGAGTGGGGCAGGGGGCAACACTGAAGCTTTCTTT.

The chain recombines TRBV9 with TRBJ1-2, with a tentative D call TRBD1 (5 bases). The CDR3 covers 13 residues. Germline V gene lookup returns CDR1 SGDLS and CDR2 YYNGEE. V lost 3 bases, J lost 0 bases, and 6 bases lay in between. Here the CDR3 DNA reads TGTGCCAGCAGCGCGACAGCTAACTATGGCTACACCTTC. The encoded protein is CASSATANYGYTF. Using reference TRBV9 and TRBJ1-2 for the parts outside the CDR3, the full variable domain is DSGVTQTPKHLITATGQRVTLRCSPRSGDLSVYWYQQSLDQGLQFLIQYYNGEERAKGNILERFSAQQFPDLHSELNLSSLELGDSALYFCASSATANYGYTFGSGTRLTVV.

The CDR3 coding sequence is TGTGCCACCAGCAGAGATCGAGGGGGACGACAGCCCCAGCATTTT. This gives the protein CATSRDRGGRQPQHF. This chain connects TRBV15 to TRBJ1-5; weak D call: TRBD1 (6 bases). The ends were cut back, 0 bases at V and 7 bases at J, with 13 bases in the middle. The length of the CDR3 is 15 residues. Per germline, CDR1 LNHNV and CDR2 YYDKDF (reference sequence).

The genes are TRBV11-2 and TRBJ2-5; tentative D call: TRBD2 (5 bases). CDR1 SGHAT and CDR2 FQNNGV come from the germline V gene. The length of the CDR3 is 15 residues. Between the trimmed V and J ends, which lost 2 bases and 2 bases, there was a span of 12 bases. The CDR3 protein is CASSLSAENQETQYF. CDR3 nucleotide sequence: TGTGCCAGCAGCTTATCAGCGGAGAATCAAGAGACCCAGTACTTC.

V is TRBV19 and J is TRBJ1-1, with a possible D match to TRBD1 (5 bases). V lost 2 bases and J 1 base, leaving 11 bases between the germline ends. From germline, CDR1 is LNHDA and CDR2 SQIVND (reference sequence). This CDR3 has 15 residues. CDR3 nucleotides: TGTGCCAGTAGTATAAGGGGAGGGTCGAACACTGAAGCTTTCTTT. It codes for CASSIRGGSNTEAFF. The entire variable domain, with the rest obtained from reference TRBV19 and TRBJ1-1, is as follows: DGGITQSPKYLFRKEGQNVTLSCEQNLNHDAMYWYRQDPGQGLRLIYYSQIVNDFQKGDIAEGYSVSREKKESFPLTVTSAQKNPTAFYLCASSIRGGSNTEAFFGQGTRLTVV.

CDR3 in amino acids: CASSLQGGEQYF. Written as DNA, the CDR3 is TGTGCCAGCAGCCTGCAGGGGGGCGAGCAGTACTTC. This chain joins TRBV7-3 and TRBJ2-7; possible D gene TRBD1, 7 bases. The germline gives CDR1 SGHTA, CDR2 FQGTGA. V lost 5 bases and J 6 bases, leaving 11 bases between the germline ends. The CDR3 is 12 amino acids.

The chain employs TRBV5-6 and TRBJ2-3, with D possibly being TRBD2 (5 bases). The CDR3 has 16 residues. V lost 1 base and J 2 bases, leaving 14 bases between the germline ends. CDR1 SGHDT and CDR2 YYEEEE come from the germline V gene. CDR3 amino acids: CASSLSRRLYTDTQYF. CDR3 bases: TGTGCCAGCAGCTTGTCCCGGAGGCTATACACAGATACGCAGTATTTT.

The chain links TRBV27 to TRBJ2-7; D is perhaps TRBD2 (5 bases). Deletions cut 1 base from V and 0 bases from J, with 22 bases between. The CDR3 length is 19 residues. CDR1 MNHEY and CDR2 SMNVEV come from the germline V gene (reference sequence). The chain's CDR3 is CASSLFGPGWSGVSYEQYF. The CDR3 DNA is TGTGCCAGCAGTTTATTTGGGCCGGGGTGGAGCGGTGTCTCCTACGAGCAGTACTTC.

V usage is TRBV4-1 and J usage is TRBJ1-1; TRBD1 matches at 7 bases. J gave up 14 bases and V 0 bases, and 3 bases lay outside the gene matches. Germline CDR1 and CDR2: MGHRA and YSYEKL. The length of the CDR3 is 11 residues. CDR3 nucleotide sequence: TGCGCCAGCAGCCAAGACAGGGGGAAGTTCTTT. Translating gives CASSQDRGKFF.

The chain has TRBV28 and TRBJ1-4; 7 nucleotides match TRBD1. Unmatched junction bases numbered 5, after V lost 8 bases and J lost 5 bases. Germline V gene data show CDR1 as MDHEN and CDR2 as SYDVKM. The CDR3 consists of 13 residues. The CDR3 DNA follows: TGTGCCAGCCGGGGGACAGAAAATGAAAAACTGTTTTTT. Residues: CASRGTENEKLFF.

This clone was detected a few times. This CDR3 is CAWDVGGNTEAFF. CDR3 coding DNA: TGTGCCTGGGATGTGGGGGGGAACACTGAAGCTTTCTTT. The J gene is TRBJ1-1, the V gene TRBV30; maybe TRBD1 (5 bases). Germline V gene sequence: CDR1 GTSNPN, CDR2 SVGIG (reference sequence). The ends were cut back, 5 bases at V and 1 base at J, with 11 bases in the middle. The CDR3 consists of 13 residues.

The DNA for the CDR3 is TGTGCCAGCAGTGGACAGCGTGCGGACACCGGGGAGCTGTTTTTT. It is translated as CASSGQRADTGELFF. The genes are TRBV6-6 and TRBJ2-2; the D gene is possibly TRBD1 (6 bases). Germline lookup yields CDR1 MNHNY and CDR2 SVGAGI (reference sequence). This CDR3 is built from 15 residues. V lost 5 bases and J lost 3, with 13 bases in between.

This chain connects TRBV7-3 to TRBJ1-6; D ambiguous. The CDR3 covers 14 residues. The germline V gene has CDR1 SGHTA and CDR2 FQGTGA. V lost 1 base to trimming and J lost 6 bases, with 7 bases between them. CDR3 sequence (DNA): TGTGCCAGCAGCTTAAGTGGGGTTAATTCACCCCTCCACTTT. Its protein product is CASSLSGVNSPLHF.

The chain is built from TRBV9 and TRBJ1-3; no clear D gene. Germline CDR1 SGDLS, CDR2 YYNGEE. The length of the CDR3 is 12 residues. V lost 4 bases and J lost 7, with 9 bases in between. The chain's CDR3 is CASSPAGNTIYF. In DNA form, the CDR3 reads TGTGCCAGCAGCCCTGCCGGGAACACCATATATTTT.

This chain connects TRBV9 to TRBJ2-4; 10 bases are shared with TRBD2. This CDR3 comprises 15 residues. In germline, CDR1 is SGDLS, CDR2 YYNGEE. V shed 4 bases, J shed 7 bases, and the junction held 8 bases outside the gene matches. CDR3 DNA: TGTGCCAGCAGCCAGGCAGCGGGGGGGCGCAACATTCAGTACTTC. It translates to CASSQAAGGRNIQYF. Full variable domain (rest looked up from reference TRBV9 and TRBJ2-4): DSGVTQTPKHLITATGQRVTLRCSPRSGDLSVYWYQQSLDQGLQFLIQYYNGEERAKGNILERFSAQQFPDLHSELNLSSLELGDSALYFCASSQAAGGRNIQYFGAGTRLSVL.

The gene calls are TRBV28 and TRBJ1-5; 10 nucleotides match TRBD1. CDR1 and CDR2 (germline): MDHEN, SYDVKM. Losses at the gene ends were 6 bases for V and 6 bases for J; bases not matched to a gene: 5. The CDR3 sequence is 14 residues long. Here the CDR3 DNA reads TGTGCCAGCAGGAGACAGGGGGCGGGTCAGCCCCAGCATTTT. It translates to CASRRQGAGQPQHF.

The CDR3 spells CASSLDPALLNTEAFF. CDR3 nucleotides: TGTGCCAGCAGCTTAGATCCCGCACTTTTGAACACTGAAGCTTTCTTT. The gene calls are TRBV11-2 and TRBJ1-1; no clear D. Germline V gene lookup returns CDR1 SGHAT and CDR2 FQNNGV. V lost 0 bases to trimming and J lost 0 bases, with 11 bases between them. The length of the CDR3 is 16 residues.

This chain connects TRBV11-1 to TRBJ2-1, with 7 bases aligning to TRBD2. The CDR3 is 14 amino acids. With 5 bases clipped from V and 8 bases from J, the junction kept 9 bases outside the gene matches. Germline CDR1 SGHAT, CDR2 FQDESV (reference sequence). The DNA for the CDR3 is TGTGCCAGCAGCCTTAGCGGGCCCGTTGATGAGCAGTTCTTC. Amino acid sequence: CASSLSGPVDEQFF.